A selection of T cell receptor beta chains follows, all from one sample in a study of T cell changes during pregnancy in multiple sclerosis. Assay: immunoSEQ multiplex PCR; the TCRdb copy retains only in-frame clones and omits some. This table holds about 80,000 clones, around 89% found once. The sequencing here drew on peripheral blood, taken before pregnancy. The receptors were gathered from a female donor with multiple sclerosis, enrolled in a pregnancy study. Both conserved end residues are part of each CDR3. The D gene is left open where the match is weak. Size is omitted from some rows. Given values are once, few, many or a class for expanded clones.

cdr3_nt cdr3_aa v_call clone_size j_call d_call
TGCGCCAGCAGCTCCCCGGACAGGGACACCGGGGAGCTGTTTTTT CASSSPDRDTGELFF TRBV5-1 . TRBJ2-2 TRBD1
TGTGCCAGCAGTTTATTAGGAATGGGGAGGCAGTCCTCCTACGAGCAGTACTTC CASSLLGMGRQSSYEQYF TRBV28 . TRBJ2-7 .
TGCGCCAGCAGCTGGACCGGGACAGGGGAATACGAGCAGTACTTC CASSWTGTGEYEQYF TRBV5-1 . TRBJ2-7 TRBD1
TGTGCCAGCTCACCCGACAGGGTAGGCATTCAGTACTTC CASSPDRVGIQYF TRBV18 . TRBJ2-4 TRBD1
TGTGCCAGCAGTGCTCGAAGGGGCCGGAACACTGAAGCTTTCTTT CASSARRGRNTEAFF TRBV2 once TRBJ1-1 .
TGTGCCAGTAGTCTGGGGGGTTGGGGGGGCGAGGGCACTGAAGCTTTCTTT CASSLGGWGGEGTEAFF TRBV19 . TRBJ1-1 .
TGCAGCGCTGGGGGGAAAAAGGTCCAAAACACTGAAGCTTTCTTT CSAGGKKVQNTEAFF TRBV29-1 once TRBJ1-1 .
TGTGCCAGCATAGGACAGCAGAACACTGAAGCTTTCTTT CASIGQQNTEAFF TRBV2 . TRBJ1-1 .
TGTGCCAGCAGTCGGGACAGGGGCTTCTTGGGCTACACCTTC CASSRDRGFLGYTF TRBV6-5 once TRBJ1-2 TRBD1
TGTGCCAGCAGCCCTAGTGCGGGGGGAGGCTATGGCTACACCTTC CASSPSAGGGYGYTF TRBV7-3 . TRBJ1-2 .
TGTGCCAGCAGTAGACAGGCTGAAGCTTTCTTT CASSRQAEAFF TRBV2 . TRBJ1-1 .
TGTGCCAGTAGTATGAGGGTGGCGGGACTCTATAATTCACCCCTCCACTTT CASSMRVAGLYNSPLHF TRBV19 once TRBJ1-6 .
TGTGCCAGCAGGACCGGGACAGCAACTGGAAACACCATATATTTT CASRTGTATGNTIYF TRBV6-1 . TRBJ1-3 TRBD1
TGTGCCAGCAGTTACGGCGGGGGGGTCTCGAATGGCTACACCTTC CASSYGGGVSNGYTF TRBV6-5 . TRBJ1-2 .
TGTGCCAGCAGCTACCAACAGGGGGATCTCGGAAACACCATATATTTT CASSYQQGDLGNTIYF TRBV13 . TRBJ1-3 TRBD1
TGTGCCAGCAGCTCGGCCCGGGACAGCAAGGTCCCTCCCAATGAGCAGTTCTTC CASSSARDSKVPPNEQFF TRBV7-9 . TRBJ2-1 TRBD1
TGTGCCACCAGCAGAGAAGAAGGGACTCGAGGGGCTGAAGCTTTCTTT CATSREEGTRGAEAFF TRBV15 few TRBJ1-1 .
TGTGCCAGCAGCTTAATCCCGGTTCGGGGAAACACTGAAGCTTTCTTT CASSLIPVRGNTEAFF TRBV7-8 . TRBJ1-1 .
TGTGCCAGCAGCTTCCTACACAGCAATTCACCCCTCCACTTT CASSFLHSNSPLHF TRBV5-4 . TRBJ1-6 .
TGTGCCAGCAGCCCGCGTAAGGGGCCTGAGCAGTTCTTC CASSPRKGPEQFF TRBV14 . TRBJ2-1 .
TGCGCCAGCAGCTTGGAAGGGGGCTATGGCTACACCTTC CASSLEGGYGYTF TRBV5-1 . TRBJ1-2 .
TGTGCCATACAGGGAGTAGACTCCTACGAGCAGTACTTC CAIQGVDSYEQYF TRBV10-3 . TRBJ2-7 .